The entry below describes one T cell receptor beta chain. There are 16 residues in the CDR3. V shed 3 bases and J 4 bases; nucleotides not matched to a gene: 5. These data originate in a study of regulatory T cells in long-lasting Graves disease. The authors built TCR beta libraries using iRepertoire HTBI primers and Arm-PCR of CDR3 regions. TCRdb reprocessed the multiplex PCR reads via MiXCR and lists one record per CDR3 protein. This sample has 200,000 to 250,000 distinct CDR3 sequences, with approximately 18% found just once. Time point noted: newly diagnosed GD, antithyroid drugs for less than 3 months. PBMC-extracted RNA yielded the TCR library. An endocrinology unit in Xi'an, China, supplied the patients. In addition, the sample was reused for a study of T cells in Graves' hyperthyroidism and ophthalmopathy.

Sequenced here: peripheral blood mononuclear cells (PBMCs), sampled at new diagnosis, from a patient treated with antithyroid drugs. The sequence was obtained from a woman younger than 45 with Graves disease. The rearrangement joins TRBV12-3 or TRBV12-4 to TRBJ2-1; 11 bases match TRBD2. The CDR3 sequence is CASSLTSGMSYNEQFF. CDR3 nucleotide sequence: TGTGCCAGCAGTTTGACTAGCGGGATGAGTTACAATGAGCAGTTCTTC.